This TCR beta chain emerged from a study of blood T cell repertoires in COVID-19. As for the study in general: Some COVID-19 samples were acute and others convalescent; all came from the United States, Italy and Spain. Sources were T cells, B-cell-depleted T cells, or PBMCs; the material itself was cDNA or gDNA.

V was trimmed by 4 bases and J by 5 bases, leaving 18 bases between them. From germline, CDR1 is LGHNA and CDR2 YSLEER. The CDR3 covers 15 residues. In the original workflow: Amplification with reference gene primers provided the estimates of nucleated cell counts. Sequencing used immunoSEQ multiplex PCR; TCRdb keeps in-frame clones, though not all of them. The D gene and trimming were derived from the DNA, and the V and J assignments and clone size from that table. The sample lists about 52,000 clones; about four fifths were seen once. The V gene is TRBV4-3, the J gene TRBJ2-7; perhaps TRBD1 as D (6 bases). The sequence derives from a man aged 65-85 years with active COVID-19. Sequencing was performed on peripheral blood. The CDR3 region is CASSLHRVTNDEQYF. CDR3 bases: TGCGCCAGCAGCCTACACAGGGTTACCAACGACGAGCAGTACTTC.